The sequence of this TCR beta chain was determined in a study of blood T cells in healthy people across ages. Across the study: Capturing about one barcoded beta molecule per two T cells was achieved by template switching. Overall study results and limits: While age rose, TCR beta diversity per million T cells dropped in a roughly linear way. Fewer expanded clones and more diversity marked long-lived versus aged donors.

This CDR3 comprises 13 residues. The V and J ends lost 7 bases and 0 bases respectively, with 4 bases between them. Germline CDR1 MNHEY, CDR2 SVGEGT. The table lists this clonotype with many counts. Its target is unknown. Russia was home to the donors, healthy Caucasian individuals aged roughly 6 to 90. Using a J-beta primer mix together with a sample-barcoded 5' primer, a second PCR was run for roughly 6 to 11 cycles. TCRdb ran MiXCR on the 5' RACE reads and lists one entry per CDR3 protein. The sample lists some 790,000 distinct CDR3 sequences, more than 25% occurring once. This TCR was recovered from a woman aged 80 or older in good health. The V call is TRBV6-2 or TRBV6-3, the J call TRBJ2-6; D gene uncertain. Sequenced material: blood. CDR3 in DNA: TGTGCCAGCACCGGCTCTGGGGCCAACGTCCTGACTTTC. It codes for CASTGSGANVLTF.